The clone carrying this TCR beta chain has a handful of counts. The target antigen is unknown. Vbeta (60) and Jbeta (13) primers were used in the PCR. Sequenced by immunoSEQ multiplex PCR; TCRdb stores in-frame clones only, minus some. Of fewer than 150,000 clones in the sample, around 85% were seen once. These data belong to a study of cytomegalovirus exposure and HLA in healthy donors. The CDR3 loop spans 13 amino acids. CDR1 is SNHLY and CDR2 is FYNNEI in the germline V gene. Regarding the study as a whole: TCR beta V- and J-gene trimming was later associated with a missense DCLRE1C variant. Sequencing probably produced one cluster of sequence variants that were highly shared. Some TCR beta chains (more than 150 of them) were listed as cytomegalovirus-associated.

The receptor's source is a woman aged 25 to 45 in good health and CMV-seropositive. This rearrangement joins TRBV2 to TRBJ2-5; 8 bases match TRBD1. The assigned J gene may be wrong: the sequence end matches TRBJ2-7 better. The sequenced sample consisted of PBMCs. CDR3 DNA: TGTGCCAGCAGTACCCAGGGGGCCAGCGAGCAGTACTTC. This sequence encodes CASSTQGASEQYF.